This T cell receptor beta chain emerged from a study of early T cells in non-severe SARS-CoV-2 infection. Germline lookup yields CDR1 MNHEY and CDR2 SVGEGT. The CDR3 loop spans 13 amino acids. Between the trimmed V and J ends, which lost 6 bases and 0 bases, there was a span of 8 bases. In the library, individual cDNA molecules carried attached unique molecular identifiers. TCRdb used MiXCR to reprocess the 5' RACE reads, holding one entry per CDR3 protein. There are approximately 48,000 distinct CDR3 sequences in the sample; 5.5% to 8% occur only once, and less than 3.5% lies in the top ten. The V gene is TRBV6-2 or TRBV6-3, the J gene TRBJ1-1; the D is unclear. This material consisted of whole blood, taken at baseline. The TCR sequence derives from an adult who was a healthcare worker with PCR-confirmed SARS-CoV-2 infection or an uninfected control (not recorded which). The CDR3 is CASRRNMNTEAFF. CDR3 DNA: TGTGCCAGCAGGAGGAACATGAACACTGAAGCTTTCTTT.